What follows is one TCR beta chain and its context. The PCR employed 60 Vbeta primers together with 13 Jbeta primers. This table comes from immunoSEQ multiplex PCR, and its TCRdb copy is limited to in-frame clones, with some not included. The sample holds some 180,000 clones; around 78% are singletons and the top ten take about 1.6%. The data were obtained in a study of cytomegalovirus exposure and HLA in healthy donors. The CDR3 length is 15 residues. Germline V gene lookup returns CDR1 LNHDA and CDR2 SQIVND (reference sequence). V shed 4 bases, J shed 2 bases, and the junction held 3 bases outside the gene matches.

The sequencing input was PBMCs. The rearrangement links TRBV19 to TRBJ2-7; 12 nucleotides line up with TRBD2. This clonotype originated in a man aged 18 to 30 in good health and CMV-seronegative. This chain's CDR3 is CASSSTSGRTYEQYF. CDR3 in DNA: TGTGCCAGTAGTAGTACTAGCGGGAGGACCTACGAGCAGTACTTC.